This T cell receptor beta chain is drawn from a study of T cells in Graves' hyperthyroidism and ophthalmopathy. This CDR3 has 12 amino acids. Diagnosis of hyperthyroidism was new in patients aged 18 to 65, and its duration was under 2 months. Clinicians diagnosed patients from clinical symptoms, serum thyroxine and TRAb, thyroid ultrasound and orbital computed tomography. Amplified regions were TCR beta CDR3 sequences from RNA transcripts. When the TCR CDR3 underwent first-round RT-PCR, the HTBI primer set was used. TCRdb re-called the multiplex PCR reads through MiXCR, storing one row per CDR3 protein. Here the sample spans about 380,000 distinct CDR3 sequences, approximately 15% being singletons. This clonotype appeared many times. What it binds is not known. The junction departs from germline at one end; a sequencing error may be responsible. Study-wide results and caveats: The model made its ophthalmopathy prediction, and onset followed a median around six months later. Also found in blood were most expanded thyroid clonotypes above 0.001.

The TCR originated in an older woman with Graves' hyperthyroidism. The genes are TRBV12-3 or TRBV12-4 and TRBJ1-5, with D hard to call. Sequenced: blood. CDR3 residues: CASSLGNQPQHF. The CDR3 DNA reads TGTGCCAGCAGCTTAGGCAATCAGCCCCAGCATTTT.